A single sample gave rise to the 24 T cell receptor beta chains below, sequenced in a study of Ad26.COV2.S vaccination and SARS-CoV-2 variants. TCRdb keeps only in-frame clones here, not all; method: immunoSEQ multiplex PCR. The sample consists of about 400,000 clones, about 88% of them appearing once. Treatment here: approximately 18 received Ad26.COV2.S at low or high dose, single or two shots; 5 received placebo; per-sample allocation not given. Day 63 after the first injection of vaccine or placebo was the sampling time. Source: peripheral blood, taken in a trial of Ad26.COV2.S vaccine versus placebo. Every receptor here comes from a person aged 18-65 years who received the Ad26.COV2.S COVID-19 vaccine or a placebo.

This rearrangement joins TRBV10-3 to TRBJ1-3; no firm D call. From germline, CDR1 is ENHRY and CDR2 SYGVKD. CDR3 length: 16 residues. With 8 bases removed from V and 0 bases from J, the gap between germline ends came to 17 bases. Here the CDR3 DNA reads TGTGCCATCCGACAAGAAAGTAAACCCTCTGGAAACACCATATATTTT. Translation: CAIRQESKPSGNTIYF.

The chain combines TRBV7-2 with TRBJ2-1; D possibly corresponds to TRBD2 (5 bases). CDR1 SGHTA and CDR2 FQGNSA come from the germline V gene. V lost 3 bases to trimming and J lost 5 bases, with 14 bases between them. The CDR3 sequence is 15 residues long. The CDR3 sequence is CASSLGSGAHNEQFF. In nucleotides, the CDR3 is TGTGCCAGCAGCTTGGGGAGCGGAGCTCACAATGAGCAGTTCTTC.

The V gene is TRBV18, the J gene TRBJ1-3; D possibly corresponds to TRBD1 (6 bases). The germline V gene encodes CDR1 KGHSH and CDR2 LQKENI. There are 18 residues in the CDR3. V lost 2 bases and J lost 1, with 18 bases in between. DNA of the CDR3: TGTGCCAGCTCACCAGTGAACGCGGGGGGCGAGTCTGGAAACACCATATATTTT. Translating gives CASSPVNAGGESGNTIYF.

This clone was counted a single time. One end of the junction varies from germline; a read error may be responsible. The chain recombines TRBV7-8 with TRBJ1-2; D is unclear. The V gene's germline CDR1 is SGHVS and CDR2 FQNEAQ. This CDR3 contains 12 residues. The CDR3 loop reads CASSLVAYDYTF. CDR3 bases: TGTGCCAGCAGCTTAGTGGCGTATGACTACACCTTC. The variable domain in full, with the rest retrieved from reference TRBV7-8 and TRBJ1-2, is GAGVSQSPRYKVAKRGQDVALRCDPISGHVSLFWYQQALGQGPEFLTYFQNEAQLDKSGLPSDRFFAERPEGSVSTLKIQRTQQEDSAVYLCASSLVAYDYTFGSGTRLTVV.

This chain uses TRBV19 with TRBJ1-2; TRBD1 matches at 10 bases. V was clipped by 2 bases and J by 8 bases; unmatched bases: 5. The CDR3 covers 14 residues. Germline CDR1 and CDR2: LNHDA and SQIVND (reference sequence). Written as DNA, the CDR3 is TGTGCCAGTAGTATAAGGACAGGGGGTCGCGGCTACACCTTC. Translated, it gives CASSIRTGGRGYTF.

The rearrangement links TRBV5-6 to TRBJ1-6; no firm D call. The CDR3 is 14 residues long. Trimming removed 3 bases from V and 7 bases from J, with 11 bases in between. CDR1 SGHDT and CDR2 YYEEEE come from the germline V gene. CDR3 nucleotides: TGTGCCAGCAGCTGGGGTCTAACCAATTCACCCCTCCACTTT. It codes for CASSWGLTNSPLHF.

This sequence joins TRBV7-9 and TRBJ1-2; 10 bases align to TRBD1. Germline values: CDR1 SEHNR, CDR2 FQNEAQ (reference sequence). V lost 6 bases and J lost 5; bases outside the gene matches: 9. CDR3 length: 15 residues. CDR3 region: CASSQPGQGSYGYTF. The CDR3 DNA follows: TGTGCCAGCAGTCAACCGGGACAGGGGTCGTATGGCTACACCTTC.

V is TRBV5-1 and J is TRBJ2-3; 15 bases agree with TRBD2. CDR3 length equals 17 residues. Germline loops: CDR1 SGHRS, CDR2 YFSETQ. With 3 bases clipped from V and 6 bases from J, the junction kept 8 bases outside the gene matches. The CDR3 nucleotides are TGCGCCAGCAGCTCCCCCGGACTAGCGGGGGGGCGGGATACGCAGTATTTT. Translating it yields CASSSPGLAGGRDTQYF.

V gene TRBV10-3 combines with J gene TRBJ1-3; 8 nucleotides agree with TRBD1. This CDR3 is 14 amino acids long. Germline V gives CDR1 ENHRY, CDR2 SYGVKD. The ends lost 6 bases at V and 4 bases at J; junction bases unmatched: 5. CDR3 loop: CAISEQGEGNTIYF. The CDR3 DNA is TGTGCCATCAGCGAACAGGGGGAGGGAAACACCATATATTTT.

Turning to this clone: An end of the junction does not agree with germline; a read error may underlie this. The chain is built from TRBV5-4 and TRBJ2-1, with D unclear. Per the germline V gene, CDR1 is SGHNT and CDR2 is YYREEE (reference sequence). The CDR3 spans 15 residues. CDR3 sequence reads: CASSRPGDNYIEQFF. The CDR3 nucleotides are TGTGCCAGCAGCCGTCCTGGGGATAATTACATTGAGCAGTTCTTC.

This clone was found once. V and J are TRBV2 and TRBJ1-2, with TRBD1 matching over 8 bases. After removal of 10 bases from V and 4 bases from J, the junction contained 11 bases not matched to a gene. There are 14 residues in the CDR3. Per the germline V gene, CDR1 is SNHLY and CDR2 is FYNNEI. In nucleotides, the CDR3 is TGTGCCACCAAGATACCGGGACAGGTCTATGGCTACACCTTC. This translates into CATKIPGQVYGYTF.

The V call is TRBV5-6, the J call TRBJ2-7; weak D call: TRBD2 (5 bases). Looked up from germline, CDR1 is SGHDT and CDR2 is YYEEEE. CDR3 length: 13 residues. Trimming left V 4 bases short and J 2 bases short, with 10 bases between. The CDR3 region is CASSPPGTYEQYF. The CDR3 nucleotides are TGTGCCAGCAGCCCCCCCGGGACCTACGAGCAGTACTTC.

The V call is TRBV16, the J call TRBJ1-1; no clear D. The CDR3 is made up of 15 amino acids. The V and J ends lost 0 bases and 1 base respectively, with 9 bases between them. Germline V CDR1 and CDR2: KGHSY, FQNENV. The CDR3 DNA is TGTGCCAGCAGCCAATCCTTCCGGACGAACACTGAAGCTTTCTTT. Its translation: CASSQSFRTNTEAFF.

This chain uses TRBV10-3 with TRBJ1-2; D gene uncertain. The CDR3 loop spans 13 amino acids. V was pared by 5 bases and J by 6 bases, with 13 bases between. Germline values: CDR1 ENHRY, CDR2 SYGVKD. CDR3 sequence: CAISISGEDGYTF. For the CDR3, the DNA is TGTGCCATCAGTATTTCGGGTGAGGATGGCTACACCTTC.

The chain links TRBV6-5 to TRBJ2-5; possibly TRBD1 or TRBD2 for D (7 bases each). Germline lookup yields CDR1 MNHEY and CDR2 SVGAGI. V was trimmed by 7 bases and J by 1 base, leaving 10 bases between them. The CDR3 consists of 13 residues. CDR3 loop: CASTGGAQETQYF. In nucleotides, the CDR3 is TGTGCCAGCACAGGGGGGGCCCAAGAGACCCAGTACTTC.

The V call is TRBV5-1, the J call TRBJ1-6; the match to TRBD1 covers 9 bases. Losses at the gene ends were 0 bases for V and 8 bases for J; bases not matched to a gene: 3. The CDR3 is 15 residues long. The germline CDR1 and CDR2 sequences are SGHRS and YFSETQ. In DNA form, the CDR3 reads TGCGCCAGCAGCTTGGGGACAGGGGCTTATTCACCCCTCCACTTT. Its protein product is CASSLGTGAYSPLHF.

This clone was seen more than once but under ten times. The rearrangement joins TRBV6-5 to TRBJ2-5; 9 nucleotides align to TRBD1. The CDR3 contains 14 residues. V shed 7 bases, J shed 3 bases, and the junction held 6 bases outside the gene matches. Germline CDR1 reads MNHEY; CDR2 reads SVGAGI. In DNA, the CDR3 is TGTGCCAGCACTTGGACAGGGGTTAAAGAGACCCAGTACTTC. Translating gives CASTWTGVKETQYF.

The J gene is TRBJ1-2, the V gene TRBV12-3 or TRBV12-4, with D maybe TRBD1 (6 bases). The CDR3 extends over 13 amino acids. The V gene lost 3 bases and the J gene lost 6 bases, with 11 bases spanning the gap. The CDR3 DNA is TGTGCCAGCAGTTTTACAGGGTATGATGGCTACACCTTC. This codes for CASSFTGYDGYTF.

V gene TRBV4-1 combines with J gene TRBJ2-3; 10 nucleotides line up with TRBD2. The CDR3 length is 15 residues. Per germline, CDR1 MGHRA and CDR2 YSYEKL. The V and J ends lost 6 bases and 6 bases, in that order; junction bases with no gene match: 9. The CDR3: CASSLLAGTQDTQYF. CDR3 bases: TGCGCCAGCAGTTTACTAGCGGGGACGCAGGATACGCAGTATTTT.

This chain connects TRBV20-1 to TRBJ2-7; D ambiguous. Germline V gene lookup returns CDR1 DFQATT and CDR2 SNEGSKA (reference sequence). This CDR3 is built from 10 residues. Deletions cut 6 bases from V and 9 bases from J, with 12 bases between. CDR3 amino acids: CSARQQVQYF. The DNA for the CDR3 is TGCAGTGCCCGACAACAAGTGCAGTACTTC.

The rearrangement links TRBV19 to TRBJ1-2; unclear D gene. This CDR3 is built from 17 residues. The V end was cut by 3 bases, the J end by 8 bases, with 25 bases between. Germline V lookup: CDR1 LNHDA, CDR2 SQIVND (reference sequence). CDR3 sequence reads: CASSILRGSLEIEGYTF. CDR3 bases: TGTGCCAGTAGTATCCTACGGGGTTCCCTGGAGATTGAGGGCTACACCTTC.

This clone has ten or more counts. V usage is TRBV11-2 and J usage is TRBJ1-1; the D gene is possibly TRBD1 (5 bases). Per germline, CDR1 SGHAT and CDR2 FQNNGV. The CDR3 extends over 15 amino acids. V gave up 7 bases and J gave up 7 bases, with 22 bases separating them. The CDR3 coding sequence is TGTGCCAGCATACCAACCCGGGGGGATAGAGGTGAAGCTTTCTTT. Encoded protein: CASIPTRGDRGEAFF.

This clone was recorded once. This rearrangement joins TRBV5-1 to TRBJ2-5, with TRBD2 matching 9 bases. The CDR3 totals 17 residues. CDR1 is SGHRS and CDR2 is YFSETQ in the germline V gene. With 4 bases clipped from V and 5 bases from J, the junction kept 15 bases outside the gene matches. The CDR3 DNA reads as TGCGCCAGCAGCCCGGCCCGGCGGGGGGGTGCCGGGGAGACCCAGTACTTC. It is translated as CASSPARRGGAGETQYF. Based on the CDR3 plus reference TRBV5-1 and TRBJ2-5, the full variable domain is KAGVTQTPRYLIKTRGQQVTLSCSPISGHRSVSWYQQTPGQGLQFLFEYFSETQRNKGNFPGRFSGRQFSNSRSEMNVSTLELGDSALYLCASSPARRGGAGETQYFGPGTRLLVL.

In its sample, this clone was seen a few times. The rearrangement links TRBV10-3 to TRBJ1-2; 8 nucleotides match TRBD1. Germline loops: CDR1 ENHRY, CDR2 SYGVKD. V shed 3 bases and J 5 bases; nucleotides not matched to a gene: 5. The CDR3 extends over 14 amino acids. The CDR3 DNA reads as TGTGCCATCAGTGATACCGACAGGGGTTATGGCTACACCTTC. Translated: CAISDTDRGYGYTF.